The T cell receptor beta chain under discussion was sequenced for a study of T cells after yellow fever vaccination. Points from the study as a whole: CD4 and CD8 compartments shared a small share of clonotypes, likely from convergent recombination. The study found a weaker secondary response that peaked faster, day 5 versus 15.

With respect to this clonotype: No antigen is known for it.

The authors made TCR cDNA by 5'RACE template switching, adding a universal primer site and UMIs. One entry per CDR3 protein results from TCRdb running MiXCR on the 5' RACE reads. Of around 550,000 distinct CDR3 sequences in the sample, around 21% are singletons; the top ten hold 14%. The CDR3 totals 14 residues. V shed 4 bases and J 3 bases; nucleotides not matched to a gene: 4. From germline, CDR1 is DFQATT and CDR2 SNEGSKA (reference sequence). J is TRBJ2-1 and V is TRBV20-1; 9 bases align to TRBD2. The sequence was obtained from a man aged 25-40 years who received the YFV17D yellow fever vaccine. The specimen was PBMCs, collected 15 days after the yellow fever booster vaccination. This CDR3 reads CSAKKREVYNEQFF. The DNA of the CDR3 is TGCAGTGCTAAAAAGCGGGAGGTCTACAATGAGCAGTTCTTC.